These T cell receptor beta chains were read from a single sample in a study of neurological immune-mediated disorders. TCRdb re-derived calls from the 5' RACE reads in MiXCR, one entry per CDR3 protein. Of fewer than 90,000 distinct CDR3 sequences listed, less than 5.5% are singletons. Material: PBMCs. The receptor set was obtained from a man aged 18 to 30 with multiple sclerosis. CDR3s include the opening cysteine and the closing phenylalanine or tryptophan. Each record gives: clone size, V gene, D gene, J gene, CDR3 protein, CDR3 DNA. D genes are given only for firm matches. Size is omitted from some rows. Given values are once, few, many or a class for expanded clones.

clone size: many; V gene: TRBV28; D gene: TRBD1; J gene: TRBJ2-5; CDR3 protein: CASSLPTGTPLEETQYF; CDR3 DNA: TGTGCCAGCAGTTTACCGACAGGGACACCCCTGGAAGAGACCCAGTACTTC
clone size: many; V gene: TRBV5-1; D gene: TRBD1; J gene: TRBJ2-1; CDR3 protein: CASSSRTGPNEQFF; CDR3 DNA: TGCGCCAGCAGCTCCCGGACAGGCCCGAATGAGCAGTTCTTC
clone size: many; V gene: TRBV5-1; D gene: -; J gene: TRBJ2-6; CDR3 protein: CASSSGGAGANVLTF; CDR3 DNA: TGCGCCAGCAGCTCAGGGGGGGCTGGGGCCAACGTCCTGACTTTC
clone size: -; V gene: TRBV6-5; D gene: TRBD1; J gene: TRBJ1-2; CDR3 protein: CASRYKARQGLGYTF; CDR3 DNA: TGTGCCAGCAGATACAAGGCCCGACAGGGTCTTGGCTACACCTTC
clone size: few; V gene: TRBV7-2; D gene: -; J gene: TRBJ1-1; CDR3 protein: CASSAGFTNTEAFF; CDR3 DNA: TGTGCCAGCAGCGCAGGGTTTACGAACACTGAAGCTTTCTTT
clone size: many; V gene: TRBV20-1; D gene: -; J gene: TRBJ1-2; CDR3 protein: CSASLSGRGIYGYTF; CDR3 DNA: TGCAGTGCTAGTTTATCAGGGCGGGGGATCTATGGCTACACCTTC
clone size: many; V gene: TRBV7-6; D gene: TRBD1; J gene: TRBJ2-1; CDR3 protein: CASSPGTGVYNEQFF; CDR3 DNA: TGTGCCAGCAGCCCGGGGACAGGCGTATACAATGAGCAGTTCTTC
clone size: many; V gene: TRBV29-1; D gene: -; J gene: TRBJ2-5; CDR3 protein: CSAEINRSPTQYF; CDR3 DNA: TGCAGCGCGGAGATTAACAGGTCACCGACCCAGTACTTC
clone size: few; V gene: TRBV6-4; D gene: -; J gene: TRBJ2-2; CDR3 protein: CASSGGPVSTGELFF; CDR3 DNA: TGTGCCAGCAGTGGTGGGCCAGTCTCCACCGGGGAGCTGTTTTTT
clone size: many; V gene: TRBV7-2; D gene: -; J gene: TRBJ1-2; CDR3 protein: CASSRGSGVGYGYTF; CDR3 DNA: TGTGCCAGCAGCCGCGGATCAGGGGTAGGGTATGGCTACACCTTC
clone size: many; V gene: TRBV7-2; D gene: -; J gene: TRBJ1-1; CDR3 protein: CASSLALRNTEAFF; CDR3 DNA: TGTGCCAGCAGCTTAGCACTCAGGAACACTGAAGCTTTCTTT
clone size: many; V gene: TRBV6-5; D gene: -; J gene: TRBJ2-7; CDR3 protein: CASSYLRESEQYF; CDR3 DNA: TGTGCCAGCAGTTACCTCCGGGAATCCGAGCAGTACTTC
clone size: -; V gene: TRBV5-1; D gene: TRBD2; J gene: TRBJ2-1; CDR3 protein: CASSSGLAGIHEQFF; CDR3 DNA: TGCGCCAGCAGCTCAGGACTAGCGGGAATCCATGAGCAGTTCTTC
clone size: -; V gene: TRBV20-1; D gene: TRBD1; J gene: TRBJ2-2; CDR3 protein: CSALQGAATGELFF; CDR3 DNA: TGCAGTGCCCTTCAGGGGGCCGCGACCGGGGAGCTGTTTTTT
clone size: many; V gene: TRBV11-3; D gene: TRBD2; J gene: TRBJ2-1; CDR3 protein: CASSLDIGTSNNEQFF; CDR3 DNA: TGTGCCAGCAGCTTAGATATCGGGACTAGCAACAATGAGCAGTTCTTC
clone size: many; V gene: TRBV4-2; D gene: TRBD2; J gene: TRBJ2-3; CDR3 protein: CASSQVFGRGTDTQYF; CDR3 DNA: TGTGCCAGCAGCCAAGTCTTCGGGAGGGGCACAGATACGCAGTATTTT
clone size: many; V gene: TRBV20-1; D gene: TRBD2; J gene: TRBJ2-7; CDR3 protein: CSASATTSGNSEQYF; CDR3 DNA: TGCAGTGCTAGTGCCACGACTAGCGGGAACTCCGAGCAGTACTTC
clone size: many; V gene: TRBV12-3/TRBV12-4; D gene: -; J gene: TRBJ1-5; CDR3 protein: CASSLRDSNQPQHF; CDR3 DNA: TGTGCCAGCAGTTTAAGGGATAGCAATCAGCCCCAGCATTTT
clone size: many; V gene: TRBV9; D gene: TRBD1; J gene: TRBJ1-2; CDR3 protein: CASSPTGAGGYTF; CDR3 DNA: TGTGCCAGCAGCCCGACAGGGGCAGGGGGCTACACCTTC
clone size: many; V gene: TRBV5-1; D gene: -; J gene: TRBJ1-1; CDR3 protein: CASSLAAENTEAFF; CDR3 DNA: TGCGCCAGCAGCTTGGCAGCCGAGAACACTGAAGCTTTCTTT
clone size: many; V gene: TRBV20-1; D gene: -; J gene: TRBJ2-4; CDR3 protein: CSARVTGLDIQYF; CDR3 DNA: TGCAGTGCTAGAGTTACAGGTCTGGACATTCAGTACTTC
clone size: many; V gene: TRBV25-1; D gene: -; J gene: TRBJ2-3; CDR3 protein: CASSDDGSTDTQYF; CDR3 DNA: TGTGCCAGCAGTGACGATGGAAGCACAGATACGCAGTATTTT
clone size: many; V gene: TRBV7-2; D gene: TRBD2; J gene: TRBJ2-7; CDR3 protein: CASSLWGGPQYEQYF; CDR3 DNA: TGTGCCAGCAGCTTATGGGGGGGTCCCCAATACGAGCAGTACTTC
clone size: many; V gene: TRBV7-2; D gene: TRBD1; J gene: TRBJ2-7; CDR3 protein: CASSLVAGGVREQYF; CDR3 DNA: TGTGCCAGCAGCTTAGTAGCAGGGGGAGTTCGCGAGCAGTACTTC
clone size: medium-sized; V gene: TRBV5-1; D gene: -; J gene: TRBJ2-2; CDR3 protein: CASSFVLRGGELFF; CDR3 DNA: TGCGCCAGCAGCTTCGTGCTTAGGGGCGGGGAGCTGTTTTTT
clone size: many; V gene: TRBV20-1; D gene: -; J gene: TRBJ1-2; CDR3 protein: CSASAIQPYGYTF; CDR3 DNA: TGCAGTGCTAGCGCAATACAGCCCTATGGCTACACCTTC
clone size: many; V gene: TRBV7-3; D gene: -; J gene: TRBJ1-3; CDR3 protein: CASSLGSRSGNTIYF; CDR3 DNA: TGTGCCAGCAGCCTAGGGTCCCGCTCTGGAAACACCATATATTTT
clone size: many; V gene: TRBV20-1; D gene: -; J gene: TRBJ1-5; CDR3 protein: CSAGEGTQPQHF; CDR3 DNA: TGCAGTGCGGGAGAGGGAACCCAGCCCCAGCATTTT
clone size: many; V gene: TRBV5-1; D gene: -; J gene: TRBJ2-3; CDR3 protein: CASSLGGSTDTQYF; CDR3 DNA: TGCGCCAGCAGCTTGGGGGGGAGCACAGATACGCAGTATTTT
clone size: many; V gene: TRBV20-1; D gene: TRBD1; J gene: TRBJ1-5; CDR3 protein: CSASWGGTGHNQPQHF; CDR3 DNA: TGCAGTGCTAGTTGGGGGGGGACAGGTCATAATCAGCCCCAGCATTTT
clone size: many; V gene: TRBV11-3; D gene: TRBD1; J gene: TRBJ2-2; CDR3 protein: CASSLGQGPGELFF; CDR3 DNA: TGTGCCAGCAGCTTAGGACAGGGGCCCGGGGAGCTGTTTTTT
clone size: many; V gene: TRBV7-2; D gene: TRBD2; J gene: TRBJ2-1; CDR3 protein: CASNSYGGGYNEQFF; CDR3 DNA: TGTGCCAGCAACAGCTATGGGGGGGGGTACAATGAGCAGTTCTTC
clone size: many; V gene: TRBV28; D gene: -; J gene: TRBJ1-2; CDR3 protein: CASSQLGYTF; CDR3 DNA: TGTGCCAGCAGTCAACTTGGCTACACCTTC
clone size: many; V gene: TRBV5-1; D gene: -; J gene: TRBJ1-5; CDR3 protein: CASRLGVGQPQHF; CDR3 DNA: TGCGCCAGCAGACTGGGGGTGGGACAGCCCCAGCATTTT
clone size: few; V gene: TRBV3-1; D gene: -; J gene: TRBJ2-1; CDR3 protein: CASSQGKANEQFF; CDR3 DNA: TGTGCCAGCAGCCAAGGAAAAGCCAATGAGCAGTTCTTC
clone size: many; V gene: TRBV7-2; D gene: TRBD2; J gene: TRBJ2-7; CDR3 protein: CASSYGTSRGNEQYF; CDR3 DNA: TGTGCCAGCAGCTATGGGACTAGCCGGGGTAACGAGCAGTACTTC
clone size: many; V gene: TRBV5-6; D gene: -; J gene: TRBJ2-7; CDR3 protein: CASSLGGYEQYF; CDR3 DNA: TGTGCCAGCAGCTTGGGGGGATACGAGCAGTACTTC
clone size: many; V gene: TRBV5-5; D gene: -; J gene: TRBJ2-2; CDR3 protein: CASSLHGQVDIAGELFF; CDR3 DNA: TGTGCCAGCAGCTTGCACGGTCAAGTTGATATCGCCGGGGAGCTGTTTTTT
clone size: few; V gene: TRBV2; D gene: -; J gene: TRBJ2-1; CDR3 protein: CASSEASYNEQFF; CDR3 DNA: TGTGCCAGCAGTGAAGCTAGCTACAATGAGCAGTTCTTC
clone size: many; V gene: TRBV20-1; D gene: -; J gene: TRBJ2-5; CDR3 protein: CSAPWQETQYF; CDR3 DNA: TGCAGTGCCCCATGGCAAGAGACCCAGTACTTC
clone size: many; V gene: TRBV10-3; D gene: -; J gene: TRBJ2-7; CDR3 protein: CAITPGHPYEQYF; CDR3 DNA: TGTGCCATCACTCCGGGACACCCCTACGAGCAGTACTTC
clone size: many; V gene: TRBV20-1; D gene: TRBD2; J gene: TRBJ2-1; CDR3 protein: CSARVPPVGTRGVDEQFF; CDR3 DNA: TGCAGTGCTAGAGTTCCCCCGGTCGGGACTAGGGGGGTCGATGAGCAGTTCTTC
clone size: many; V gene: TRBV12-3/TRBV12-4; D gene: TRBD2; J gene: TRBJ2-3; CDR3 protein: CASLSGSSADTQYF; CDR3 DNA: TGTGCCAGCTTAAGCGGGAGTAGCGCAGATACGCAGTATTTT
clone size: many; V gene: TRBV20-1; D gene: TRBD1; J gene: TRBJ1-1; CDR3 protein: CSGGQGYTEAFF; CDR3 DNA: TGCAGTGGCGGACAGGGATACACTGAAGCTTTCTTT
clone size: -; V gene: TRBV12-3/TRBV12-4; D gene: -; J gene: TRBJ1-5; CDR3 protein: CASSLGRIPQNF; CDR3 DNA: TGTGCCAGCAGCCTAGGCCGTATCCCCCAGAATTTT
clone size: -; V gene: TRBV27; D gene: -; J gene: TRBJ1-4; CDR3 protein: CASSFSGVNEKLFF; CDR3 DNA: TGTGCCAGCAGTTTCTCGGGGGTTAATGAAAAACTGTTTTTT
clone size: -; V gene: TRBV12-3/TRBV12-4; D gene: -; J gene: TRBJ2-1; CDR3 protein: CASQTPLNNEQFF; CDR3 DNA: TGTGCCAGCCAGACCCCACTTAACAATGAGCAGTTCTTC
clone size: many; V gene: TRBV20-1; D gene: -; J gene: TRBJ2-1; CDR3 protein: CSAGGPRGNEQFF; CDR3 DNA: TGCAGTGCCGGGGGGCCCAGGGGCAATGAGCAGTTCTTC
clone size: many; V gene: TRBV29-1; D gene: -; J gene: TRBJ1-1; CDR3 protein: CSVGGQAFF; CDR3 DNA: TGCAGCGTTGGGGGGCAAGCTTTCTTT
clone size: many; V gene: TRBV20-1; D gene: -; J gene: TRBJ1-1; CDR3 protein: CSAKVWNTEAFF; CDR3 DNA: TGCAGTGCTAAAGTGTGGAACACTGAAGCTTTCTTT
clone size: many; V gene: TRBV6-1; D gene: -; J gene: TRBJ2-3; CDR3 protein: CASSARNGIADTQYF; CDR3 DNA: TGTGCCAGCAGTGCAAGAAACGGGATCGCAGATACGCAGTATTTT
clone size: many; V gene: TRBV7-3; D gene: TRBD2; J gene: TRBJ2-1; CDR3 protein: CASSALGTSGYNEQFF; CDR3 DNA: TGTGCCAGCAGCGCACTGGGGACTAGCGGCTACAATGAGCAGTTCTTC
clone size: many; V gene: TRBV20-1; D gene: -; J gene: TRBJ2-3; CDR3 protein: CSASPGRSTDTQYF; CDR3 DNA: TGCAGTGCTAGTCCGGGGCGGAGCACAGATACGCAGTATTTT
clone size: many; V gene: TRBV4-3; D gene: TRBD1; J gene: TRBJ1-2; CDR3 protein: CASSPGQENYGYTF; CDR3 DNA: TGCGCCAGCAGCCCGGGACAGGAGAACTATGGCTACACCTTC
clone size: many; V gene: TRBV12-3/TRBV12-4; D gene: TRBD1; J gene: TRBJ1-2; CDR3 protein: CASSIDRGPLGYTF; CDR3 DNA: TGTGCCAGCAGCATAGACAGGGGACCTTTAGGCTACACCTTC